The 4 T cell receptor beta chains listed next were all sequenced from one sample in a study of blood T cell repertoires in COVID-19. Sequenced by immunoSEQ multiplex PCR; TCRdb stores in-frame clones only, minus some. The data hold 130,000 to 150,000 clones, with more than 75% observed a single time. Sequenced input: peripheral blood. All receptors come from a man aged 60 to 75 with active or convalescent COVID-19.

This chain links TRBV29-1 with TRBJ2-5, with D hard to call. Per the germline V gene, CDR1 is SQVTM and CDR2 is ANQGSEA. V lost 8 bases and J lost 5, with 12 bases in between. This CDR3 contains 11 residues. As DNA, the CDR3 is TGCAGCCTTATTCTTATGGAGACCCAGTACTTC. It codes for CSLILMETQYF.

The chain carries TRBV20-1 and TRBJ2-5; 8 bases are shared with TRBD2. CDR3 length: 15 residues. From germline, CDR1 is DFQATT and CDR2 SNEGSKA (reference sequence). With V trimmed by 3 bases and J by 1 base, 7 bases remained unmatched. The CDR3 coding sequence is TGCAGTGCTAGTCGGCTAGCGGGTCTCCAAGAGACCCAGTACTTC. Its protein product is CSASRLAGLQETQYF.

The V and J genes are TRBV4-2 and TRBJ2-1; TRBD2 matches 7 bases. The CDR3 has 18 amino acids. V was pared by 4 bases and J by 6 bases, with 18 bases of the junction left unmatched. In germline, CDR1 is LGHNA, CDR2 YNFKEQ. The CDR3 DNA reads as TGTGCCAGCAGCCTCTCAAAGGGAGGGTTAGGCGCTTCCAATGAGCAGTTCTTC. As protein: CASSLSKGGLGASNEQFF.

This clone was found once. The J gene is TRBJ2-5, the V gene TRBV5-5, with 7 positions matching TRBD2. V shed 3 bases and J 5 bases; nucleotides not matched to a gene: 13. Germline V CDR1 and CDR2: SGHKS, YYEKEE (reference sequence). There are 16 residues in the CDR3. This CDR3 is CASSSGGSRAVETQYF. CDR3 bases: TGTGCCAGCAGCTCGGGCGGGAGCCGGGCAGTCGAGACCCAGTACTTC.